This T cell receptor (beta chain) was captured in a study of cytomegalovirus exposure and HLA in healthy donors. The donors were part of the validation cohort, which consisted of roughly 120 subjects and was separate from the first cohort of hundreds of subjects. Sequencing was performed with immunoSEQ multiplex PCR; in TCRdb, only in-frame clones are kept and a portion is missing. The sample contains some 110,000 clones, approximately 86% of which appear only once. Germline assignment: CDR1 KGHSH and CDR2 LQKENI. J lost 4 bases, V lost 6 bases, and 14 bases had no gene match. There are 17 residues in the CDR3.

The receptor comes from a man aged 18 to 35 in good health and CMV-seropositive. The specimen was PBMCs. This chain joins TRBV18 and TRBJ1-2, with 10 positions matching TRBD1. CDR3 region: CASSPQPSDRGTYGYTF. CDR3 nucleotide sequence: TGTGCCAGCTCGCCCCAGCCCTCGGACAGGGGGACCTATGGCTACACCTTC.